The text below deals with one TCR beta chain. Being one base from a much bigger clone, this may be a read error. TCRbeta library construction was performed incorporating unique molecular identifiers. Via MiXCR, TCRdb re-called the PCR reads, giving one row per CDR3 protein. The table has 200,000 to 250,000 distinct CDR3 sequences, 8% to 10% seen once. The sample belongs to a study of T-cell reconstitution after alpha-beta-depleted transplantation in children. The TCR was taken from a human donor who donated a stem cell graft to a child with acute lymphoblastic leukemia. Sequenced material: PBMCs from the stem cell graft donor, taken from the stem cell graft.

The CDR3 sequence is CASSPHYEQYF. The DNA of the CDR3 is TGTGCCAGCAGTCCCCACTACGAGCAGTACTTC. The chain carries TRBV28 and TRBJ2-7; the D is unclear. The CDR3 has 11 residues. Trimming shortened V by 5 bases and J by 3 bases, and 5 bases separated the two germline ends. Germline values: CDR1 MDHEN, CDR2 SYDVKM.